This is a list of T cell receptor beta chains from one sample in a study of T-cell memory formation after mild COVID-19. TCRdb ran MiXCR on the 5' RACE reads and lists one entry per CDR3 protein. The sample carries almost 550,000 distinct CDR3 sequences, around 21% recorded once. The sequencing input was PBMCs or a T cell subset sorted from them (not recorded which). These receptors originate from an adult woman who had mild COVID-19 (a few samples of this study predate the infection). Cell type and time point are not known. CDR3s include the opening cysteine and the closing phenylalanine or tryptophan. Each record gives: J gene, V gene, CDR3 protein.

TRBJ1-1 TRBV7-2 CASSLVGQGRSTEAFF
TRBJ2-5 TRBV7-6 CASSLAYGGAGETQYF
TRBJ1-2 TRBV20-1 CSAIGGPYGYTF
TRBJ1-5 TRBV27 CASSLRGTVNQPQHF
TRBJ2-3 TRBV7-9 CASSRGRDTQYF
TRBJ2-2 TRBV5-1 CASSFPSSGESTGELFF
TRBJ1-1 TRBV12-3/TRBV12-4 CASSRQGGVNEAFF
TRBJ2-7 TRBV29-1 CSVGQGAYEQYF
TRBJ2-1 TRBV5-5 CASSLWAGFYNEQFF
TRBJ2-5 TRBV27 CASSLSPTSGETQYF
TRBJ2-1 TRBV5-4 CASGNSGGNEQFF
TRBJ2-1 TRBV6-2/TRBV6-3 CASSPSRAGQYNEQFF
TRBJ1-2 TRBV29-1 CSVERDYGYTF
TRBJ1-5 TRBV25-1 CASGQGFQPQHF
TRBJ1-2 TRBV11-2 CASSYNTGTERHYGYTF
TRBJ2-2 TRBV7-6 CASSLDSSVKGELFF
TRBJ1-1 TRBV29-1 CSVESDRGSQAFF
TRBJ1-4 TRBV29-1 CSGGGGNEKLFF
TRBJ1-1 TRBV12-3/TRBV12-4 CASSLSGRLRAFF
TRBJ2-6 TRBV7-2 CASLPGQISGANVLTF
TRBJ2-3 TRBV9 CASSTTDSGDTQYF
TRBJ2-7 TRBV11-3 CASSSESGGSYEQYF
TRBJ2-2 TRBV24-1 CATSDIGTGRDTGELFF
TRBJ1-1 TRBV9 CASSAGTAGAGTEAFF
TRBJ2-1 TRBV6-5 CASRILAGYNEQFF
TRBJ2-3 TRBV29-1 CSAEYGRGTDTQYF
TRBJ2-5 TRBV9 CASSVGTTQETQYF
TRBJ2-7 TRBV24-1 CATSDSAGVVYEQYF
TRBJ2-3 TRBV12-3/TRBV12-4 CASRSGTGDPDTQYF
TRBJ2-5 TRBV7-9 CASSLAGVVIETQYF
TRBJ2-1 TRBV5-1 CASSFSVQSSEQFF
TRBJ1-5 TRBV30 CAWSETGGRPQHF
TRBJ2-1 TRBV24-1 CATSAAGGPRESYNEQFF
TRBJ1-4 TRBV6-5 CASSSREYEKLFF
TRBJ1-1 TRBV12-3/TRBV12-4 CASSPRREAFF
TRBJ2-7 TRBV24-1 CATSDRGEQYF